The 13 T cell receptor beta chains below come from one sample, sequenced in a study of blood T cell repertoires in COVID-19. Libraries were prepared by immunoSEQ multiplex PCR; TCRdb keeps only in-frame clonotypes and omits some of them. The sample holds around 380,000 clones, around 87% seen once. The sequencing input was PBMCs or T cells enriched from blood (not recorded which). The receptors here all came from a young man who had recovered from COVID-19.

CDR3 DNA sequence: TGTGCCTGGAGTCAGGGCCATAATTCACCCCTCCACTTT. This codes for CAWSQGHNSPLHF. The chain is built from TRBV30 and TRBJ1-6, with D perhaps TRBD1 (5 bases). The CDR3 extends over 13 amino acids. The V gene lost 2 bases and the J gene lost 5 bases, with 7 bases spanning the gap. Germline V gives CDR1 GTSNPN, CDR2 SVGIG (reference sequence).

V is TRBV5-1 and J is TRBJ2-3; 9 bases are shared with TRBD1. The CDR3 is made up of 14 amino acids. V was pared by 4 bases and J by 10 bases, with 10 bases of the junction left unmatched. The germline CDR1 and CDR2 sequences are SGHRS and YFSETQ. The CDR3 sequence: CASSHGTGGPPQYF. Written as DNA, the CDR3 is TGCGCCAGCAGCCATGGTACAGGGGGCCCTCCGCAGTATTTT.

This rearrangement joins TRBV18 to TRBJ2-7, with TRBD2 matching over 7 bases. CDR3 length equals 15 residues. V dropped 2 bases and J dropped 3; count of bases not matched to a gene: 7. Germline V lookup: CDR1 KGHSH, CDR2 LQKENI. CDR3 nucleotide sequence: TGTGCCAGCTCACCAGGAGCGGGGAGGTACTACGAGCAGTACTTC. Its translation is CASSPGAGRYYEQYF.

A single count supports this clone. The gene calls are TRBV4-1 and TRBJ1-1; 7 positions match TRBD1. Trimming took 0 bases from V and 6 from J; bases not matched to a gene: 4. The germline V gene encodes CDR1 MGHRA and CDR2 YSYEKL. The CDR3 has 14 amino acids. CDR3 sequence: CASSQERGRAEAFF. CDR3 nucleotides: TGCGCCAGCAGCCAAGAGAGGGGGCGCGCTGAAGCTTTCTTT.

The chain employs TRBV29-1 and TRBJ2-7; a weak D match, TRBD2 (5 bases). The CDR3 is 14 amino acids. Germline CDR1 SQVTM, CDR2 ANQGSEA. The V gene lost 0 bases and the J gene lost 3 bases, with 12 bases spanning the gap. CDR3 nucleotides: TGCAGCGTTGAAGACCAGCATCGGGACTACGAGCAGTACTTC. It codes for CSVEDQHRDYEQYF.

This chain links TRBV27 with TRBJ1-5, with D perhaps matching TRBD1 (6 bases). The V end lost 3 bases, the J end lost 7 bases, and 13 bases lay between the germline ends. CDR3 length: 14 amino acids. Germline V gives CDR1 MNHEY, CDR2 SMNVEV (reference sequence). CDR3 region: CASSLAGTGQPQHF. CDR3 bases: TGTGCCAGCAGTTTGGCGGGCACAGGGCAGCCCCAGCATTTT.

V and J are TRBV14 and TRBJ1-4, with 7 bases identical to TRBD1. The germline V gene encodes CDR1 SGHDN and CDR2 FVKESK. V was clipped by 4 bases and J by 8 bases; unmatched bases: 10. This CDR3 spans 15 amino acids. Here the CDR3 reads CASSLTQGTGEKLFF. In nucleotides, the CDR3 is TGTGCCAGCAGCCTGACACAGGGGACGGGAGAAAAACTGTTTTTT.

The genes are TRBV14 and TRBJ2-5; a possible D gene is TRBD2 (5 bases). The V gene's germline CDR1 is SGHDN and CDR2 FVKESK. V was shortened by 2 bases and J by 4 bases, with 11 bases between the two germline ends. The CDR3 covers 14 residues. In nucleotides, the CDR3 is TGTGCCAGCAGCCAATATGAAGGGAGAGAGACCCAGTACTTC. Residues: CASSQYEGRETQYF.

The V call is TRBV5-1, the J call TRBJ2-2; 8 positions match TRBD1. The junction had 4 bases not matched to a gene; V was cut back by 0 bases and J by 3 bases. The germline V gene has CDR1 SGHRS and CDR2 YFSETQ. The CDR3 runs to 16 residues. The CDR3 loop reads CASSLGPTGDTGELFF. CDR3 DNA sequence: TGCGCCAGCAGCTTGGGTCCGACAGGGGACACCGGGGAGCTGTTTTTT.

This clone was found a few times. The chain joins TRBV19 to TRBJ1-5, with D possibly matching TRBD1 (5 bases). The CDR3 spans 18 residues. Trimming cost V 2 bases and J 5 bases, with 22 bases left between them. CDR1 LNHDA and CDR2 SQIVND come from the germline V gene (reference sequence). This chain's CDR3 is CASSIKETAVLRDQPQHF. DNA of the CDR3: TGTGCCAGTAGTATAAAGGAGACAGCCGTATTACGCGATCAGCCCCAGCATTTT.

The chain joins TRBV4-1 to TRBJ2-1; maybe TRBD2 (6 bases). This CDR3 is 14 amino acids long. The V gene lost 4 bases and the J gene lost 5 bases, with 12 bases spanning the gap. The germline V gene encodes CDR1 MGHRA and CDR2 YSYEKL. CDR3: CASSPLADDNEQFF. CDR3 coding DNA: TGCGCCAGCAGCCCACTAGCAGATGACAATGAGCAGTTCTTC.

This rearrangement joins TRBV7-9 to TRBJ1-5; D call uncertain. The CDR3 is 14 amino acids. Germline lookup yields CDR1 SEHNR and CDR2 FQNEAQ (reference sequence). Trimming left V 5 bases short and J 4 bases short, with 12 bases between. CDR3 sequence (DNA): TGTGCCAGCAGCCACAATCGAGGGAATCAGCCCCAGCATTTT. Encoded protein: CASSHNRGNQPQHF.

The chain employs TRBV5-1 and TRBJ1-1; weak D call: TRBD1 (5 bases). Germline assignment: CDR1 SGHRS and CDR2 YFSETQ. This CDR3 has 13 residues. V dropped 3 bases and J dropped 5 bases, with 11 bases sitting between them. The CDR3 region is CASSSGRGTEAFF. CDR3 DNA: TGCGCCAGCAGCTCAGGACGGGGGACTGAAGCTTTCTTT. The full variable domain, its missing parts supplied by reference TRBV5-1 and TRBJ1-1, is KAGVTQTPRYLIKTRGQQVTLSCSPISGHRSVSWYQQTPGQGLQFLFEYFSETQRNKGNFPGRFSGRQFSNSRSEMNVSTLELGDSALYLCASSSGRGTEAFFGQGTRLTVV.